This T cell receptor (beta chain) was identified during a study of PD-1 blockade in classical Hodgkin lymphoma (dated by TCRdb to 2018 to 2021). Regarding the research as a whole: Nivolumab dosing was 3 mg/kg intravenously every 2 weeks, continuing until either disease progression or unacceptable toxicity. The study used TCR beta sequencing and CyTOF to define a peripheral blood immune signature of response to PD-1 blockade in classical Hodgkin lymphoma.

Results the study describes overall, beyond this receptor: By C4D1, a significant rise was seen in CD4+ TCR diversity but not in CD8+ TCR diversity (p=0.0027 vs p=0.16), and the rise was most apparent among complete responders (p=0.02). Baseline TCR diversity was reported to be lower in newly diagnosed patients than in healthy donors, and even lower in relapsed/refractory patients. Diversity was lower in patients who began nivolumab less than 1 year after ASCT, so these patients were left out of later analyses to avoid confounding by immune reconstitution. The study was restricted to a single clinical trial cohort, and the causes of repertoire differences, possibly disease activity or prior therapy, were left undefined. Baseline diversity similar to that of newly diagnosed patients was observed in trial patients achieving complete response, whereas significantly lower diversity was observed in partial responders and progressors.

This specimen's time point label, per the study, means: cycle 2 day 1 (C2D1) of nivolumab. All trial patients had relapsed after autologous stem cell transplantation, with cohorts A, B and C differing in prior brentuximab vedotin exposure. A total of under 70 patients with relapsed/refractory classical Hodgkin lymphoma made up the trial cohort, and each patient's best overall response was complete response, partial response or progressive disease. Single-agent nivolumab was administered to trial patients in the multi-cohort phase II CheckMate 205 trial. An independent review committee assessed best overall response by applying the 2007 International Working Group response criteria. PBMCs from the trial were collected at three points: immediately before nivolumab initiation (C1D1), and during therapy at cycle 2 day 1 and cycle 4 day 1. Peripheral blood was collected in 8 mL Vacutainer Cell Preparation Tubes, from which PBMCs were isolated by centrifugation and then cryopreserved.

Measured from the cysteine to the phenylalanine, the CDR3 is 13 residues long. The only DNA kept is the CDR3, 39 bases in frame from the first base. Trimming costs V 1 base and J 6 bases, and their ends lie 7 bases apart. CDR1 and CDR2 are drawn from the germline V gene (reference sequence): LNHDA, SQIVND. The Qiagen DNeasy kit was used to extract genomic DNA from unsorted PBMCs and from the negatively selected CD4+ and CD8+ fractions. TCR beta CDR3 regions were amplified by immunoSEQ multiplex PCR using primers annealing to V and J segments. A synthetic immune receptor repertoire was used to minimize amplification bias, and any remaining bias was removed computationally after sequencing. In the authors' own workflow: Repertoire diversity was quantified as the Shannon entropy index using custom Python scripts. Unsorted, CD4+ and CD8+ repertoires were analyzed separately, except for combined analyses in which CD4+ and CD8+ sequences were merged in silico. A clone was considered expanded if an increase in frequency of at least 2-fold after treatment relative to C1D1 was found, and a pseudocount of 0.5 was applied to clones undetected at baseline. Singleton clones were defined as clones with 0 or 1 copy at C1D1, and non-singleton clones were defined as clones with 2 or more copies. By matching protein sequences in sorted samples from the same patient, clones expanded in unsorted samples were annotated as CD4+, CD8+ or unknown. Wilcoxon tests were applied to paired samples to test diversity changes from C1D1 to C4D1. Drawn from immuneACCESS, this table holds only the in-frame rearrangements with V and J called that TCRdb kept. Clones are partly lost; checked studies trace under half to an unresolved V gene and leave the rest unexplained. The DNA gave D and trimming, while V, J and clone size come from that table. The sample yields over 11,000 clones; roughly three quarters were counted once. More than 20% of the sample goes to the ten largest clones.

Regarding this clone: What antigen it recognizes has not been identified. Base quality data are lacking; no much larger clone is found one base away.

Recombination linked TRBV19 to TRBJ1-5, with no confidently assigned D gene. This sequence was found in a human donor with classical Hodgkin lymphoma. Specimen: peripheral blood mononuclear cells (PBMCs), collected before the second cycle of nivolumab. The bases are TGTGCCAGTAGTATAGGAGGTTTTCAGCCCCAGCATTTT. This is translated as CASSIGGFQPQHF.